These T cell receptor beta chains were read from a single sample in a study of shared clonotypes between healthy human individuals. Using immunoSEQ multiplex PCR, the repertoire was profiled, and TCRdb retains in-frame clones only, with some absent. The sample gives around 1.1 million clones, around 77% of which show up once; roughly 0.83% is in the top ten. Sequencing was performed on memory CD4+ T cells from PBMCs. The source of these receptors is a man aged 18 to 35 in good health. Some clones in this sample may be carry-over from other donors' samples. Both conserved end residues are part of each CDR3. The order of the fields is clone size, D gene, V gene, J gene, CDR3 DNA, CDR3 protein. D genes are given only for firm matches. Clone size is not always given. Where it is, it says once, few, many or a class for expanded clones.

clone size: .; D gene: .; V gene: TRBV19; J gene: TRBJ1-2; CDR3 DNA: TGTGCCAGTAGTATAGATGTCGGGGGGAACTATGGCTACACCTTC; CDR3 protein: CASSIDVGGNYGYTF
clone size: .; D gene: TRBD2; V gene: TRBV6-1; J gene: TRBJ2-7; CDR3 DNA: TGTGCCAGCAGTGAAGTAAGCGGGACCCCCTACGAGCAGTACTTC; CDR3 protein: CASSEVSGTPYEQYF
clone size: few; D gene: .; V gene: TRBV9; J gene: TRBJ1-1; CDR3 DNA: TGTGCCAGCAGCGTAGATTCGGGGTCTGAAGCTTTCTTT; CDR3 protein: CASSVDSGSEAFF
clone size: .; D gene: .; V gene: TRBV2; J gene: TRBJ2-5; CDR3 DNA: TGTGCCAGCACTAATGGGGTTCCGGGATCGGGAGAGACCCAGTACTTC; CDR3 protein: CASTNGVPGSGETQYF
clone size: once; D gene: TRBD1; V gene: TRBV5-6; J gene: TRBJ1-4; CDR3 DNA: TGTGCCAGCAGCCACAGGGGGTTTAATGAAAAACTGTTTTTT; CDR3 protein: CASSHRGFNEKLFF
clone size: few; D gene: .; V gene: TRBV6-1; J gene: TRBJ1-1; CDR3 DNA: TGTGCCAGCAGTGGAACAGGTTACACTGAAGCTTTCTTT; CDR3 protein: CASSGTGYTEAFF
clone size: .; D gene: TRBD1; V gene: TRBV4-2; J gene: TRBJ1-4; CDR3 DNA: TGTGCCAGCAGCCAAGACTTTAGGCAAAGAGGACAGGGAGAAAAACTGTTTTTT; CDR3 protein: CASSQDFRQRGQGEKLFF
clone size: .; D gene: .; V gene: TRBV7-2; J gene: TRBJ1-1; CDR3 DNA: TGTGCCAGCAGCTTAGGAGGGGCGGGGAACACTGAAGCTTTCTTT; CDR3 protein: CASSLGGAGNTEAFF
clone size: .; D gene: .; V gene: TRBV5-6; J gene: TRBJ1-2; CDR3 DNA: TGTGCCAGCAGCCCGAACAGAGCTAACTATGGCTACACCTTC; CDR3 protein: CASSPNRANYGYTF
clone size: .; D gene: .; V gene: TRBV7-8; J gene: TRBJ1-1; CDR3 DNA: TGTGCCAGCAGCTTAGTTGGCTGGCAGGAGGCTGAAGCTTTCTTT; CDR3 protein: CASSLVGWQEAEAFF
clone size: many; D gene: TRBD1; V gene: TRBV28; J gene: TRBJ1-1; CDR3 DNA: TGTGCCAGCAGTTTACCGTCCGACAGGGAGGAGAGGAACACTGAAGCTTTCTTT; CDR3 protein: CASSLPSDREERNTEAFF
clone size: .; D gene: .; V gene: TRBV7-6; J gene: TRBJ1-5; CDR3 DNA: TGTGCCAGCAGCTTAGGCTTAAGAGATCAGCCCCAGCATTTT; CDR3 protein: CASSLGLRDQPQHF
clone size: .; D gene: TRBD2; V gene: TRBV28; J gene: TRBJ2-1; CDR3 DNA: TGTGCCAGCAGGAAAGGACTAGCCCTTGGGCAGTTCTTC; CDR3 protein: CASRKGLALGQFF
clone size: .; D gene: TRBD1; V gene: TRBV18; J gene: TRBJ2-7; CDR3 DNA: TGTGCCAGCTCACCGACCCCCGGACAGGGTCCCTCCAGATCCTACGAGCAGTACTTC; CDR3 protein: CASSPTPGQGPSRSYEQYF
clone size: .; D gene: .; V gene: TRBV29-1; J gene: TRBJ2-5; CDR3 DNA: TGCAGCGTTACAGAGACGTCCCAAGAGACCCAGTACTTC; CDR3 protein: CSVTETSQETQYF
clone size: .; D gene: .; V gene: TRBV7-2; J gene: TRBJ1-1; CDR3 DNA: TGTGCCAGCAGCTTAAACAGGGACCCCACTGAAGCTTTCTTT; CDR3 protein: CASSLNRDPTEAFF
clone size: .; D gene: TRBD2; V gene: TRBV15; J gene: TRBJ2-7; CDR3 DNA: TGTGCCACCAGCAGAGTCGATAGCGGGAGGGCGGAGTACTTC; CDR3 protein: CATSRVDSGRAEYF
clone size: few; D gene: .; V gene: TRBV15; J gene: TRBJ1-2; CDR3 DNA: TGTGCCACCAGCAGAGGATCTCTCAGGGACTATGGCTACACCTTC; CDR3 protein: CATSRGSLRDYGYTF
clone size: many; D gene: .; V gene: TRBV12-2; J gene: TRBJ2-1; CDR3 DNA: TGTGCAAGTCGCTCCCTGCCCGGGACCCCCTCCTACAATGAGCAGTTCTTC; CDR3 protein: CASRSLPGTPSYNEQFF
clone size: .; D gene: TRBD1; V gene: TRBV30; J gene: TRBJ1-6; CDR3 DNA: TGTGCCTGGAACTGGGACAGCCCCCAACGCTCACCCCTCCACTTT; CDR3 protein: CAWNWDSPQRSPLHF
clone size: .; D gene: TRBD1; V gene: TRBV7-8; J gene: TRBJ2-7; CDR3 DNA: TGTGCCAGCAGAAACAGACAGGGAGTCTACGAGCAGTACTTC; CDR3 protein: CASRNRQGVYEQYF
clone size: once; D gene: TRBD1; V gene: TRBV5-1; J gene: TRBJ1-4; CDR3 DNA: TGCGCCAGCAGCTTGGGGACAGGTGAAAAACTGTTTTTT; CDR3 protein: CASSLGTGEKLFF
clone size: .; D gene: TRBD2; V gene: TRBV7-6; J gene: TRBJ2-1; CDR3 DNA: TGTGCCAGCAGCCCGGGACTAGGGGTCCCAAATGAGCAGTTCTTC; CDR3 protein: CASSPGLGVPNEQFF
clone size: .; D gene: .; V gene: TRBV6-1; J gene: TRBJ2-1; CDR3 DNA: TGTGCCAGCAGGATTTATGGGTTCTACAATGAGCAGTTCTTC; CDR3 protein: CASRIYGFYNEQFF
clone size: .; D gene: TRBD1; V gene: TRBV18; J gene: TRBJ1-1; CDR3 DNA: TGTGCCAGCTCACCAAACACAGGGGTCGGTAACACTGAAGCTTTCTTT; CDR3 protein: CASSPNTGVGNTEAFF
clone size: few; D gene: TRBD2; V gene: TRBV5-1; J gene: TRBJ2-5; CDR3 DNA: TGCGCCAGCAGCTTGGCAGTCAGCGGGAGTGGCCAAGAGACCCAGTACTTC; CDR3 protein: CASSLAVSGSGQETQYF
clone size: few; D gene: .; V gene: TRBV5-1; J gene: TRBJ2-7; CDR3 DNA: TGCGCCAGCAGCTTGACAGGCAGGGAGCCCTACGAGCAGTACTTC; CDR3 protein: CASSLTGREPYEQYF
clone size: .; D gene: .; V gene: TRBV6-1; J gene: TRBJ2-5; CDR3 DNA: TGTGCCAGTAATTGGTTGGCTCAAGAGACCCAGTACTTC; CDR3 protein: CASNWLAQETQYF
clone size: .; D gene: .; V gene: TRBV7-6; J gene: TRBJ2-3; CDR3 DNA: TGTGCCAGCAGCTTAGGGCCATCTCGCACAGATACGCAGTATTTT; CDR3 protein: CASSLGPSRTDTQYF
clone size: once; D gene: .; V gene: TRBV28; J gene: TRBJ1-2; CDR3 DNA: TGTGCCAGCAGCCCAACCGGGGCCGGGGGTTCGAGCTACACCTTC; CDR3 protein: CASSPTGAGGSSYTF
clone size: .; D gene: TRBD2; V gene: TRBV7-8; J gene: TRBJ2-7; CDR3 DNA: TGTGCCAGCAGCTTAGAAGCACTAGCGGCCCTCGGGCAGTACTTC; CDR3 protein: CASSLEALAALGQYF
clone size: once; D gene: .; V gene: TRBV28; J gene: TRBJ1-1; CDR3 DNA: TGTGCCAGCAGTTTAGGCCGGGGTGCTGAAGCTTTCTTT; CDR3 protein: CASSLGRGAEAFF
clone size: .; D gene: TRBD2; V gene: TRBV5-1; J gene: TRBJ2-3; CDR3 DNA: TGCGCCAGCAGCTTGGCCCCTAGCGGTGACACAGATACGCAGTATTTT; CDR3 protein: CASSLAPSGDTDTQYF
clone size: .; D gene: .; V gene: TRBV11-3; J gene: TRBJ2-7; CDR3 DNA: TGTGCCAGCAGTACAGACAGCGCGGGGGAGCAGTACTTC; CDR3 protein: CASSTDSAGEQYF
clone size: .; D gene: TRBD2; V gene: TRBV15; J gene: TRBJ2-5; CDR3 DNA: TGTGCCGCCAGCCCGGGGACTAGCGGGAGTCAAGAGACCCAGTACTTC; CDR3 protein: CAASPGTSGSQETQYF
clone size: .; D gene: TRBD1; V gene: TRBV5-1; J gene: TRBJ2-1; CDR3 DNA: TGCGCCAGCAGCTCTACAGGGGAGTCCTACAATGAGCAGTTCTTC; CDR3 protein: CASSSTGESYNEQFF
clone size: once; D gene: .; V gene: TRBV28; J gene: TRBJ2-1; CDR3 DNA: TGTGCCAGCAGTTTTGGGATAGCAGGGGACCCCTACAATGAGCGGTTCTTC; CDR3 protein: CASSFGIAGDPYNERFF
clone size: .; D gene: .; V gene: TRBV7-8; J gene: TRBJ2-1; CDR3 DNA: TGTGCCAGCAGCTACACGCGAGGGGCATTTGAGCAGTTCTTC; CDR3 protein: CASSYTRGAFEQFF
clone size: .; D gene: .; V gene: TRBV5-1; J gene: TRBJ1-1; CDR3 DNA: TGCGCCAGCAGCTTGGCGAGGGGGAATATGAACACTGAAGCTTTCTTT; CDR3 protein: CASSLARGNMNTEAFF
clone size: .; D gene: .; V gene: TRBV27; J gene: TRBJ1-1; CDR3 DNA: TGTGCCAGCAGTTTGAAGGCGGAGGGAACTGAAGCTTTCTTT; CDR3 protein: CASSLKAEGTEAFF
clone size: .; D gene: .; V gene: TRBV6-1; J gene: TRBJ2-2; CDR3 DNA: TGTGCCAGCAGTGAAGCGTGGACCCTGAACACCGGGGAGCTGTTTTTT; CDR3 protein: CASSEAWTLNTGELFF
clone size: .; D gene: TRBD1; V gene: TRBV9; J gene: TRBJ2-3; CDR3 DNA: TGTGCCAGCAGCCCCTCGGGGAGGACAGGGATCACAGATACGCAGTATTTT; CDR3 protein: CASSPSGRTGITDTQYF
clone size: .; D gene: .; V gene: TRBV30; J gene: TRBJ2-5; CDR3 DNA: TGTGCCTGGAGGAGGCAACCGGAGACCCAGTACTTC; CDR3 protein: CAWRRQPETQYF
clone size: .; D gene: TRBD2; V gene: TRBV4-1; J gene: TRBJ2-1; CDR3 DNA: TGCGCCAGCAACTTTCCGGGGGGATCGAATGAGCAGTTCTTC; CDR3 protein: CASNFPGGSNEQFF
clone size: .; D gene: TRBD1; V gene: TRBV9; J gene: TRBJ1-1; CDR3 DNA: TGTGCCAGCAGCGGAGGGACAGGGGCCAACACTGAAGCTTTCTTT; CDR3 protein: CASSGGTGANTEAFF
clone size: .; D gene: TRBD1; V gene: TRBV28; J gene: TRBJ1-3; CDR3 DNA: TGTGCCAGCCAAACAGGACAGGGGGACACCATATATTTT; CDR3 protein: CASQTGQGDTIYF
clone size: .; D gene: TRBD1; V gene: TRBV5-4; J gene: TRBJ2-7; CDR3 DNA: TGTGCCAGTTCTCGGACAGGGGACTCCTACGAGCAGTACTTC; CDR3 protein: CASSRTGDSYEQYF
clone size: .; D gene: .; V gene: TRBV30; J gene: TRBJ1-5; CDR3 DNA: TGTGCCTGGAACCGGGTTGTCAATCAGCCCCAGCATTTT; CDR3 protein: CAWNRVVNQPQHF
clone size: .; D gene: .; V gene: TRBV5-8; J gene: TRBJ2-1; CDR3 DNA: TGTGCCAGCAGCCCTAGCGTGAGCTCCTACAATGAGCAGTTCTTC; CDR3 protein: CASSPSVSSYNEQFF
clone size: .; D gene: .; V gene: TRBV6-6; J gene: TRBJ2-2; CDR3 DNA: TGTGCCAGCGGGGGTGGCGGGGAGCTGTTTTTT; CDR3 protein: CASGGGGELFF
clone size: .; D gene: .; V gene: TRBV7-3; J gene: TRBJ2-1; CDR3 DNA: TGTGCCAGCAGCCCAGAGGTGGGATTTGTCGGTGAGCAGTTCTTC; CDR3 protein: CASSPEVGFVGEQFF
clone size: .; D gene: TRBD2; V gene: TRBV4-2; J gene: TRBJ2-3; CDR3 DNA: TGTGCCAGCAGAGGTTTAGCGGGAGCGCCCGCTACGCAGTATTTT; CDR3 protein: CASRGLAGAPATQYF
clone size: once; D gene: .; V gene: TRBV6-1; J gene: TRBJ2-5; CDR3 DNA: TGTGCCAGCACCGGGGCTTTCGACCAAGAGACCCAGTACTTC; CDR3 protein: CASTGAFDQETQYF
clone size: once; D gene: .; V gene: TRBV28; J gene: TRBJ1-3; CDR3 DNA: TGTGCCAGCAGTTTATTTCGCAGGGTTGGAAACACCATATATTTT; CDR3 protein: CASSLFRRVGNTIYF
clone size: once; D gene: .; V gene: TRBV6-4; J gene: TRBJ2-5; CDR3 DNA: TGTGCCAGCAGTGAAAACTTAGTCCAAATAAAGGAGGAGACCCAGTACTTC; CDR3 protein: CASSENLVQIKEETQYF
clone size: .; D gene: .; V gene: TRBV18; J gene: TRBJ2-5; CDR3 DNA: TGTGCCAGCTCACCAAACCTAGCCCAAGAGACCCAGTACTTC; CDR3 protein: CASSPNLAQETQYF
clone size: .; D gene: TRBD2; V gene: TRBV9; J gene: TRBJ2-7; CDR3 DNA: TGTGCCAGCAGCGAGGGACTAGCGGGAGGTTACGAGCAGTACTTC; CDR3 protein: CASSEGLAGGYEQYF
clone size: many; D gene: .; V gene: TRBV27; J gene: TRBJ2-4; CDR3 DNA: TGTGCCAGCAGTTCCCGCGGTAGCGGAAACATTCAGTACTTC; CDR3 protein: CASSSRGSGNIQYF
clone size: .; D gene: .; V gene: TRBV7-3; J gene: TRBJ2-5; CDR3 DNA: TGTGCCAGCAGCTTCGGTGGGCAAGAGACCCAGTACTTC; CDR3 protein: CASSFGGQETQYF